This T cell receptor beta chain was documented in a study of blood T cell repertoires in COVID-19. At the level of the study: The analysed material was cDNA or gDNA that came from T cells, B-cell-depleted T cells, or PBMCs.

This CDR3 is built from 17 residues. Trimming removed 1 base from V and 3 bases from J; junction bases left unmatched: 6. Looked up from germline, CDR1 is LGHDT and CDR2 is YNNKEL (reference sequence). The protocol was immunoSEQ multiplex PCR, while the TCRdb copy is restricted to in-frame clones and leaves out a portion. This table holds 86,000 or so clones, around four fifths found once. The chain uses TRBV3-1 (or the pseudogene TRBV3-2) and TRBJ2-1, with TRBD2 matching 10 bases. Sequenced sample: peripheral blood. This TCR came from a man aged 70-80 years with acute or convalescent COVID-19. CDR3 in amino acids: CASSQGASGGLYNEQFF. The CDR3 bases are TGTGCCAGCAGCCAAGGGGCTAGCGGGGGCCTCTACAATGAGCAGTTCTTC.